A selection of T cell receptor beta chains follows, all from one sample in a study of identifying expanded T cells in peripheral blood. Clones were read by immunoSEQ multiplex PCR, and TCRdb kept only the in-frame ones, dropping some. This table holds 91,000 or so clones, roughly 86% found once. The specimen was blood. The receptors originated from a person between 18 and 75 years old in good health. The CDR3 runs from the conserved cysteine through the conserved F or W. The order of the fields is clone size, D gene, V gene, J gene, CDR3 length, CDR3 protein, CDR3 DNA. A D gene is named only where the DNA matches it firmly. Expanded clones are given a class, and other clones once, few, many or no size at all.

NA	NA	TRBV7-6	TRBJ1-3	16	CASSLTGGTSGNTIYF	TGTGCCAGCAGCTTAACGGGGGGGACCTCTGGAAACACCATATATTTT
NA	TRBD2	TRBV6-1	TRBJ2-2	14	CAASGGAFGGELFF	TGTGCGGCTAGCGGGGGGGCCTTCGGCGGGGAGCTGTTTTTT
NA	NA	TRBV4-1	TRBJ2-3	16	CASSPGERGATDTQYF	TGCGCCAGCAGCCCTGGCGAGAGGGGCGCGACAGATACGCAGTATTTT
NA	TRBD1	TRBV28	TRBJ2-2	16	CASSTPGTGVAGELFF	TGTGCCAGCAGCACCCCCGGGACAGGGGTAGCCGGGGAGCTGTTTTTT
NA	TRBD2	TRBV6-4	TRBJ2-3	15	CASSDFSGGADTQYF	TGTGCCAGCAGTGACTTTAGCGGGGGGGCCGATACGCAGTATTTT
NA	NA	TRBV28	TRBJ1-5	15	CASLAGGVGNQPQHF	TGTGCCAGCCTAGCGGGGGGAGTTGGCAATCAGCCCCAGCATTTT
NA	NA	TRBV18	TRBJ1-5	14	CASSPGQDNQPQHF	TGTGCCAGCTCACCTGGCCAGGATAATCAGCCCCAGCATTTT
NA	TRBD2	TRBV6-5	TRBJ2-2	14	CASSGLAGAGELFF	TGTGCCAGCAGCGGACTAGCGGGAGCCGGGGAGCTGTTTTTT
once	NA	TRBV29-1	TRBJ2-3	13	CSLWTVSTDTQYF	TGCAGCCTTTGGACAGTTTCCACAGATACGCAGTATTTT
NA	NA	TRBV7-9	TRBJ1-5	12	CASTRSNQPQHF	TGTGCCAGCACCCGTAGCAATCAGCCCCAGCATTTT
NA	TRBD1	TRBV19	TRBJ1-3	17	CASKLTGAANSGNTIYF	TGTGCCAGTAAGCTGACAGGGGCCGCCAACTCTGGAAACACCATATATTTT
NA	NA	TRBV28	TRBJ2-6	18	CASSLSPQGLSGANVLTF	TGTGCCAGCAGTTTATCCCCACAGGGTCTCTCTGGGGCCAACGTCCTGACTTTC
NA	NA	TRBV18	TRBJ2-7	15	CASSPPAGPDGEQYF	TGTGCCAGCTCACCGCCGGCAGGACCCGACGGCGAGCAGTACTTC
NA	NA	TRBV28	TRBJ2-7	11	CASSPNYEQYF	TGTGCCAGCAGTCCGAACTACGAGCAGTACTTC
once	NA	TRBV4-2	TRBJ1-4	14	CASSQVGGTEKLFF	TGTGCCAGCAGCCAAGTAGGCGGTACTGAAAAACTGTTTTTT
once	TRBD1	TRBV30	TRBJ2-2	15	CAWSRTGGITGELFF	TGTGCCTGGAGTAGGACAGGGGGCATCACCGGGGAGCTGTTTTTT
NA	NA	TRBV6-5	TRBJ2-1	12	CASSDRRLVQFF	TGTGCCAGCAGTGATAGACGGCTTGTGCAGTTCTTC
NA	NA	TRBV1	TRBJ1-1	17	CTSIPLVGGPMNTEAFF	TGCACAAGCATACCCCTCGTCGGGGGCCCCATGAACACTGAAGCTTTCTTT
NA	TRBD2	TRBV5-4	TRBJ2-3	16	CASSPGLAGGTDTQYF	TGTGCCAGCAGCCCCGGACTAGCGGGAGGCACAGATACGCAGTATTTT
NA	NA	TRBV19	TRBJ2-1	14	CASSIQGFVNEQFF	TGTGCCAGTAGTATCCAGGGATTTGTTAACGAGCAGTTCTTC
NA	NA	TRBV28	TRBJ1-5	13	CASSLLGYQPQHF	TGTGCCAGCAGTTTATTGGGGTATCAGCCCCAGCATTTT
NA	NA	TRBV4-2	TRBJ2-6	16	CASSQAQGTGANVLTF	TGTGCCAGCAGCCAGGCGCAGGGGACTGGGGCCAACGTCCTGACTTTC
NA	NA	TRBV28	TRBJ2-5	12	CASSSREETQYF	TGTGCCAGCAGTTCCAGGGAAGAGACCCAGTACTTC
NA	NA	TRBV9	TRBJ2-7	12	CASSPIDGEQYF	TGTGCCAGCAGCCCAATAGATGGCGAGCAGTACTTC
NA	NA	TRBV7-9	TRBJ2-2	12	CASSPLLEELFF	TGTGCCAGCAGCCCGCTACTGGAGGAGCTGTTTTTT
NA	NA	TRBV11-3	TRBJ1-1	13	CASSLQTGGEAFF	TGTGCCAGCAGCCTACAGACGGGTGGTGAAGCTTTCTTT
once	NA	TRBV14	TRBJ2-4	17	CASSRGTPPIAKNIQYF	TGTGCCAGCAGCCGTGGAACGCCCCCAATAGCCAAAAACATTCAGTACTTC
NA	TRBD2	TRBV6-4	TRBJ2-3	16	CASSAGPSGGADTQYF	TGTGCCAGCAGTGCCGGTCCTAGCGGGGGGGCAGATACGCAGTATTTT
NA	TRBD2	TRBV5-4	TRBJ2-7	16	CASRPGTSGRDYEQYF	TGTGCCAGCAGACCCGGGACTAGCGGGAGAGACTACGAGCAGTACTTC
NA	TRBD2	TRBV7-6	TRBJ2-1	15	CASSLGLAGSNEQFF	TGTGCCAGCAGCTTAGGACTAGCGGGGTCCAATGAGCAGTTCTTC
NA	TRBD1	TRBV28	TRBJ2-2	15	CASTTAGGNTGELFF	TGTGCCAGCACCACAGCAGGGGGGAACACCGGGGAGCTGTTTTTT
NA	TRBD2	TRBV7-9	TRBJ2-3	18	CASSFSLAGAAATDTQYF	TGTGCCAGCAGCTTCTCACTAGCGGGGGCCGCCGCCACAGATACGCAGTATTTT
NA	NA	TRBV4-1	TRBJ1-2	14	CASSPIKLNYGYTF	TGCGCCAGCAGCCCCATAAAACTTAACTATGGCTACACCTTC
NA	TRBD2	TRBV7-6	TRBJ2-7	16	CASSLGSAGGPEEQYF	TGTGCCAGCAGCTTAGGGTCAGCGGGAGGGCCGGAGGAGCAGTACTTC
NA	NA	TRBV28	TRBJ1-2	12	CASSLSNYGYTF	TGTGCCAGCAGTTTGTCCAACTATGGCTACACCTTC
NA	TRBD1	TRBV9	TRBJ2-7	13	CASSAGQSGEQYF	TGTGCCAGCAGCGCGGGACAGAGCGGCGAGCAGTACTTC
NA	NA	TRBV28	TRBJ2-1	12	CASSRSRDEQFF	TGTGCCAGCAGTCGAAGCCGGGATGAGCAGTTCTTC
NA	TRBD2	TRBV5-1	TRBJ2-7	12	CASSLGEGEQYF	TGCGCCAGCAGCTTGGGGGAGGGGGAGCAGTACTTC
NA	NA	TRBV4-1	TRBJ1-5	15	CASSQVHGDLRPQHF	TGCGCCAGCAGCCAAGTCCACGGGGATCTGAGGCCCCAGCATTTT
NA	NA	TRBV30	TRBJ1-4	14	CAWRWGAEGEKLFF	TGTGCCTGGAGGTGGGGGGCGGAAGGGGAAAAACTGTTTTTT
NA	TRBD1	TRBV10-3	TRBJ1-2	14	CAISKGTGPYGYTF	TGTGCCATTTCCAAGGGGACAGGCCCCTATGGCTACACCTTC
NA	TRBD1	TRBV6-1	TRBJ2-2	15	CASSPQGAITGELFF	TGTGCCAGCAGTCCCCAGGGGGCGATCACCGGGGAGCTGTTTTTT
NA	NA	TRBV2	TRBJ1-2	15	CASRRTALTIHGYTF	TGTGCCAGCAGGAGGACGGCTCTTACTATTCATGGCTACACCTTC
NA	NA	TRBV18	TRBJ2-2	14	CASSPSVNTGELFF	TGTGCCAGCTCACCGTCGGTGAACACCGGGGAGCTGTTTTTT
NA	NA	TRBV4-2	TRBJ2-6	15	CASSQGVGAANVLTF	TGTGCCAGCAGCCAAGGGGTCGGCGCGGCCAACGTCCTGACTTTC
NA	NA	TRBV9	TRBJ2-3	14	CASSGGQVTDTQYF	TGTGCCAGCAGCGGAGGACAAGTCACAGATACGCAGTATTTT
NA	TRBD2	TRBV7-8	TRBJ2-1	13	CASSYKREHEQFF	TGTGCCAGCAGCTATAAGCGGGAGCATGAGCAGTTCTTC
NA	NA	TRBV10-3	TRBJ1-6	15	CAISESGRENSPLHF	TGTGCCATCAGTGAGTCGGGACGGGAAAATTCACCCCTCCACTTT
NA	TRBD2	TRBV7-2	TRBJ2-2	16	CASSSIAGSNTGELFF	TGTGCCAGCAGCTCTATAGCGGGCTCGAACACCGGGGAGCTGTTTTTT
NA	NA	TRBV7-9	TRBJ2-4	13	CASSPGGAGIQYF	TGTGCCAGCAGCCCCGGCGGGGCGGGGATTCAGTACTTC
NA	TRBD2	TRBV5-4	TRBJ2-3	19	CASSLVSGGAYLPSNTQYF	TGTGCCAGCAGCTTGGTGAGCGGGGGGGCGTATTTACCTAGCAATACGCAGTATTTT
NA	TRBD2	TRBV5-4	TRBJ2-3	15	CASSLGSGDTDTQYF	TGTGCCAGCAGCTTGGGTAGCGGGGACACAGATACGCAGTATTTT
NA	NA	TRBV6-1	TRBJ1-3	15	CASSEDSLGGNTIYF	TGTGCCAGCAGTGAAGACTCTTTGGGTGGAAACACCATATATTTT
NA	NA	TRBV6-5	TRBJ2-2	13	CASSSLVTGELFF	TGTGCCAGCAGTTCCCTCGTCACCGGGGAGCTGTTTTTT